This T cell receptor (beta chain) is drawn from a study of identical twins. Study-wide results and caveats: Shared out-of-frame alpha sequences (those common to twins) showed excess low generation probability. Fewer insertions marked abundant cord blood beta clonotypes; young adult naive trended weakly, memory not at all. Out-of-frame sharing of TCR alpha in monozygotic twins was underestimated by models.

A universal primer site was added by template switching, and unique molecular identifiers were carried by the cDNA. TCRdb redid the calling of the 5' RACE reads with MiXCR, one entry per CDR3 protein. Altogether 100,000 or so distinct CDR3 sequences are present, under 7% being singletons, with the ten largest covering roughly 12%. About this clonotype: Its antigen is still unknown.

Sequencing was done on a sample of memory T cells sorted from blood. The source of this sequence is a woman in her 50s in good health.

The CDR3 reads CASSFVTGEAFF. The CDR3 nucleotides read TGTGCCAGCAGTTTTGTAACAGGTGAAGCTTTCTTT. This chain uses TRBV12-3 or TRBV12-4 with TRBJ1-1; D perhaps matches TRBD1 (5 bases). The CDR3 runs to 12 residues. Trimming left V 3 bases short and J 7 bases short, with 9 bases between.